The 26 T cell receptor beta chains below come from one sample, sequenced in a study of T cell responses to AZD1222 COVID-19 vaccine. Data came from immunoSEQ multiplex PCR; TCRdb stores just in-frame clones and leaves some out. This table holds tens of thousands of clones, approximately 90% found once. The specimen comprised peripheral blood, sampled on day 0 of AZD1222 vaccination. These receptors all come from an adult in good health.

The chain carries TRBV27 and TRBJ1-6, with D perhaps TRBD1 (5 bases). The CDR3 is 15 amino acids. Trimming cost V 3 bases and J 7 bases, with 13 bases left between them. The V gene's germline CDR1 is MNHEY and CDR2 SMNVEV (reference sequence). The CDR3 coding sequence is TGTGCCAGCAGTTTCACCCGGCCAGGGAATTCACCCCTCCACTTT. Amino acid sequence: CASSFTRPGNSPLHF.

The chain combines TRBV20-1 with TRBJ1-1; tentatively, D is TRBD1 (5 bases). Between the trimmed V and J ends, which lost 6 bases and 4 bases, there was a span of 9 bases. Germline CDR1 and CDR2: DFQATT and SNEGSKA (reference sequence). CDR3 length: 11 residues. In nucleotides, the CDR3 is TGCAGTGCCTCGGGGGTCACTGAAGCTTTCTTT. It yields the protein CSASGVTEAFF.

V is TRBV6-5 and J is TRBJ1-6; D is perhaps TRBD1 (5 bases). This CDR3 comprises 15 residues. V was pared by 3 bases and J by 10 bases, with 16 bases between. The germline V gene has CDR1 MNHEY and CDR2 SVGAGI. The CDR3: CASSYGAAPGSPLHF. For the CDR3, the DNA is TGTGCCAGCAGTTATGGGGCCGCACCGGGGTCACCCCTCCACTTT.

This clone was detected a few times. DNA of the CDR3: TGTGCCAGCCAAGACGGTAGCTCCTACAATGAGCAGTTCTTC. Translated, it gives CASQDGSSYNEQFF. The chain uses TRBV27 and TRBJ2-1; no definite D call. From germline, CDR1 is MNHEY and CDR2 SMNVEV (reference sequence). Trimming pared 8 bases from V and 0 bases from J, leaving 11 bases between. The CDR3 extends over 14 amino acids.

V is TRBV9 and J is TRBJ2-6, with D unresolved. CDR1 and CDR2 (germline): SGDLS, YYNGEE. The length of the CDR3 is 16 residues. Between the trimmed V and J ends, which lost 0 bases and 4 bases, there was a span of 11 bases. CDR3 DNA: TGTGCCAGCAGCGTAGCTACCTTGAGGGGGGCCAACGTCCTGACTTTC. Protein: CASSVATLRGANVLTF.

This rearrangement joins TRBV5-1 to TRBJ1-1; D perhaps matches TRBD1 (6 bases). V gave up 5 bases and J gave up 1 base, with 12 bases separating them. The CDR3 consists of 14 residues. Germline V gene lookup returns CDR1 SGHRS and CDR2 YFSETQ. The CDR3 DNA follows: TGCGCCAGCAGGCGCAGGGGAGGGAACACTGAAGCTTTCTTT. The encoded protein is CASRRRGGNTEAFF. Using reference TRBV5-1 and TRBJ1-1 for the parts outside the CDR3, the full variable domain is KAGVTQTPRYLIKTRGQQVTLSCSPISGHRSVSWYQQTPGQGLQFLFEYFSETQRNKGNFPGRFSGRQFSNSRSEMNVSTLELGDSALYLCASRRRGGNTEAFFGQGTRLTVV.

The rearrangement links TRBV9 to TRBJ1-5; D gene ambiguous. V was pared by 3 bases and J by 13 bases, with 17 bases between. The CDR3 is 13 amino acids. The germline gives CDR1 SGDLS, CDR2 YYNGEE. This CDR3 reads CASSDGPATKQHF. DNA for the CDR3: TGTGCCAGCAGCGATGGTCCCGCGACAAAACAGCATTTT.

The CDR3 coding sequence is TGTGCCAGCAGCTTAGAGGGTGGGGGGTTCTCCCCAACCTACGAGCAGTACTTC. Its protein is CASSLEGGGFSPTYEQYF. V usage is TRBV7-6 and J usage is TRBJ2-7; D perhaps matches TRBD2 (6 bases). Germline values: CDR1 SGHVS, CDR2 FNYEAQ. The CDR3 contains 18 residues. The V end was cut by 1 base, the J end by 2 bases, with 21 bases between.

Sample share makes this clone medium-sized. The chain is built from TRBV5-8 and TRBJ2-7; the D gene could be TRBD1 or TRBD2 (5 bases each). Germline loops: CDR1 SGHTS, CDR2 YDEGEE. V was shortened by 3 bases and J by 2 bases, with 18 bases between the two germline ends. The CDR3 contains 16 residues. Written as DNA, the CDR3 is TGTGCCAGCAGCTGGGGGACCGGGGCAGGAACCTACGAGCAGTACTTC. Translation gives CASSWGTGAGTYEQYF.

J is TRBJ1-5 and V is TRBV19; no reliable D call. The germline V gene has CDR1 LNHDA and CDR2 SQIVND (reference sequence). Trimming took 0 bases from V and 3 from J, leaving 9 bases between them. The CDR3 consists of 15 residues. CDR3 in DNA: TGTGCCAGTAGTATAGATTGGGTTTACAATCAGCCCCAGCATTTT. Translating gives CASSIDWVYNQPQHF.

This clone came up a few times. This chain uses TRBV19 with TRBJ2-7; the D is unclear. Between the trimmed V and J ends, which lost 7 bases and 2 bases, there was a span of 15 bases. This CDR3 contains 14 residues. CDR1 and CDR2 (germline): LNHDA, SQIVND (reference sequence). The CDR3 DNA sequence: TGTGCCAGTAAGAAAGGTAGTACCACCTACGAGCAGTACTTC. Protein product: CASKKGSTTYEQYF.

The rearrangement links TRBV18 to TRBJ1-1, with 7 bases that match TRBD1. CDR1 KGHSH and CDR2 LQKENI come from the germline V gene. J lost 11 bases, V lost 2 bases, and 8 bases had no gene match. The CDR3 is 13 amino acids. CDR3 sequence (DNA): TGTGCCAGCTCACCAAGGGGGCGCGAGGCCGCTTTCTTT. Translating it yields CASSPRGREAAFF.

Only one count was recorded for this clone. This rearrangement joins TRBV6-5 to TRBJ1-6; possibly TRBD1 for D (5 bases). Trimming took off 4 bases at V and 6 bases at J, with 7 bases between the two ends. The CDR3 loop spans 13 amino acids. Germline V gene lookup returns CDR1 MNHEY and CDR2 SVGAGI. For the CDR3, the DNA is TGTGCCAGCAGTTTAGGGGCTAATTCACCCCTCCACTTT. Protein product: CASSLGANSPLHF.

The gene calls are TRBV4-1 and TRBJ1-2, with 10 bases that match TRBD1. After removal of 1 base from V and 4 bases from J, the junction contained 3 bases not matched to a gene. CDR1 MGHRA and CDR2 YSYEKL come from the germline V gene. The length of the CDR3 is 15 residues. CDR3 sequence: CASSQVGTGVYGYTF. The CDR3 region has the DNA TGCGCCAGCAGCCAAGTAGGGACAGGGGTCTATGGCTACACCTTC.

The chain has TRBV6-5 and TRBJ1-2, with a tentative D call TRBD1 (5 bases). Germline V gene sequence: CDR1 MNHEY, CDR2 SVGAGI. The CDR3 runs 15 residues. V dropped 6 bases and J dropped 8 bases, with 22 bases sitting between them. As DNA, the CDR3 is TGTGCCAGCAGCGACCCGGGGAGACAGCAGTTGGGCTACACCTTC. Translated, it gives CASSDPGRQQLGYTF.

This rearrangement joins TRBV28 to TRBJ1-2; D is uncertain. Germline V gene sequence: CDR1 MDHEN, CDR2 SYDVKM. Between the trimmed V and J ends, which lost 6 bases and 4 bases, there was a span of 18 bases. The CDR3 has 15 residues. CDR3 region: CASSSAGEGAYGYTF. For the CDR3, the DNA is TGTGCCAGCAGCTCCGCAGGCGAAGGAGCCTATGGCTACACCTTC.

V is TRBV3-1 (or the pseudogene TRBV3-2) and J is TRBJ2-1; 13 bases fit TRBD2. Per germline, CDR1 LGHDT and CDR2 YNNKEL (reference sequence). CDR3 size: 20 residues. Trimming at V came to 2 bases and at J to 1 base, leaving 11 bases not matched to a gene. The CDR3, as DNA: TGTGCCAGCAGCCAACCCACAGCGGGACTAGCGGGGATTTCCTACAATGAGCAGTTCTTC. Residues: CASSQPTAGLAGISYNEQFF.

This clone was picked up one time. This chain links TRBV7-4 with TRBJ1-4, with 9 positions matching TRBD1. CDR3 size: 16 residues. Germline V lookup: CDR1 SGHVT, CDR2 SQSDAQ. The trim removed 3 bases at V and 8 bases at J, leaving 10 bases unmatched. CDR3 sequence reads: CASSFGPGQGNEKLFF. The CDR3 DNA reads TGTGCCAGCAGCTTTGGGCCGGGACAGGGCAACGAAAAACTGTTTTTT.

This clone was counted once. This rearrangement joins TRBV5-8 to TRBJ1-4; D gene ambiguous. V was cut by 4 bases and J by 7 bases, with 8 bases left in between. Germline V gene lookup returns CDR1 SGHTS and CDR2 YDEGEE. This CDR3 has 12 residues. The CDR3 loop is CASSQDGEKLFF. The CDR3 nucleotides read TGTGCCAGCAGCCAGGACGGTGAAAAACTGTTTTTT.

The chain combines TRBV12-3 or TRBV12-4 with TRBJ2-5; D is undetermined. The ends were cut back, 7 bases at V and 4 bases at J, with 4 bases in the middle. This CDR3 region has 10 residues. The CDR3 region is CASKGETQYF. Here the CDR3 DNA reads TGTGCCAGCAAGGGAGAGACCCAGTACTTC.

This chain connects TRBV11-2 to TRBJ2-2, with a weak D call TRBD2 (5 bases). The CDR3 sequence is 15 residues long. Looked up from germline, CDR1 is SGHAT and CDR2 is FQNNGV. The V and J ends lost 4 bases and 5 bases respectively, with 14 bases between them. CDR3 nucleotide sequence: TGTGCCAGCAGCTCAGTGAAGACTATAACCGGGGAGCTGTTTTTT. Encoded protein: CASSSVKTITGELFF.

The CDR3, as DNA: TGTGCCAGCTCACCAGTTCCCCAGGGCCCGGATGGCTATGGCTACACCTTC. Translating it yields CASSPVPQGPDGYGYTF. The gene calls are TRBV18 and TRBJ1-2, with a possible D match to TRBD1 (5 bases). The CDR3 spans 17 residues. Trimming took 2 bases from V and 4 from J, leaving 20 bases between them. The germline V gene has CDR1 KGHSH and CDR2 LQKENI.

The chain has TRBV6-4 and TRBJ2-3; D is ambiguous. V was shortened by 4 bases and J by 0 bases, with 8 bases between the two germline ends. The germline V gene has CDR1 MRHNA and CDR2 SNTAGT. This CDR3 is 14 amino acids long. The CDR3 bases are TGTGCCAGCAGTGCCTCAGCTAGCACAGATACGCAGTATTTT. This sequence encodes CASSASASTDTQYF.

The chain uses TRBV28 and TRBJ2-7, with 8 nucleotides matching TRBD1. The CDR3 has 14 amino acids. The ends lost 5 bases at V and 3 bases at J; junction bases unmatched: 6. Per germline, CDR1 MDHEN and CDR2 SYDVKM. CDR3: CASSEWGTGYEQYF. In nucleotides, the CDR3 is TGTGCCAGCAGTGAATGGGGGACAGGCTACGAGCAGTACTTC.

The chain links TRBV28 to TRBJ1-6; D not resolved. V was clipped by 3 bases and J by 0 bases, with 12 bases between them. Germline assignment: CDR1 MDHEN and CDR2 SYDVKM. The CDR3 sequence is 17 residues long. CDR3 loop: CASSLVRQGSYNSPLHF. CDR3 in DNA: TGTGCCAGCAGTTTGGTCCGACAAGGCTCCTATAATTCACCCCTCCACTTT.

V is TRBV12-5 and J is TRBJ1-4, with a weak D call TRBD1 (6 bases). The CDR3 loop spans 16 amino acids. Germline-derived CDR1 and CDR2 are LGHNT and FRNRAP. Trimming left V 4 bases short and J 0 bases short, with 12 bases between. Written as DNA, the CDR3 is TGTGCTAGTGGTTCGGGACATACCTCAACTAATGAAAAACTGTTTTTT. This encodes CASGSGHTSTNEKLFF. Full variable domain (missing parts from reference TRBV12-5 and TRBJ1-4): DARVTQTPRHKVTEMGQEVTMRCQPILGHNTVFWYRQTMMQGLELLAYFRNRAPLDDSGMPKDRFSAEMPDATLATLKIQPSEPRDSAVYFCASGSGHTSTNEKLFFGSGTQLSVL.